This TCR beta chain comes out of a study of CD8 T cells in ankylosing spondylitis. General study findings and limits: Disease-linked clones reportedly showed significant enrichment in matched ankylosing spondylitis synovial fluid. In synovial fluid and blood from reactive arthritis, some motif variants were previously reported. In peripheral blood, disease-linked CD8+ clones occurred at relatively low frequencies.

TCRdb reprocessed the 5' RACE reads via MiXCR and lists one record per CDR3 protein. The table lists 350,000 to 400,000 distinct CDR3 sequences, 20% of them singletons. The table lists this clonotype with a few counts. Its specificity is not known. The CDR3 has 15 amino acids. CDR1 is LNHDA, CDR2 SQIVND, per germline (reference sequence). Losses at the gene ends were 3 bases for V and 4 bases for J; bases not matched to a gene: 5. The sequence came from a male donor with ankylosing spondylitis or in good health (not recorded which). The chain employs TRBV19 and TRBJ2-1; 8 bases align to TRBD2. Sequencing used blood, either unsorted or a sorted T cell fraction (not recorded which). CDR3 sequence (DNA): TGTGCCAGTAGTATTTCACTAGCGGTTTACAATGAGCAGTTCTTC. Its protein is CASSISLAVYNEQFF. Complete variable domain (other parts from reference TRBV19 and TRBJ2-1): DGGITQSPKYLFRKEGQNVTLSCEQNLNHDAMYWYRQDPGQGLRLIYYSQIVNDFQKGDIAEGYSVSREKKESFPLTVTSAQKNPTAFYLCASSISLAVYNEQFFGPGTRLTVL.